This T cell receptor beta chain derives from a study of CD8+ T cells in alopecia areata. Study as a whole: Scoring of severity for treated patients was based on percentage of affected scalp area.

V was cut by 1 base and J by 0 bases, with 14 bases left in between. The CDR3 runs to 17 residues. The germline V gene has CDR1 SGHTA and CDR2 FQGNSA. The treatment was: oral pan-JAK inhibitor, 5-10 mg twice daily. Alopecia areata patients provided lesional scalp punch biopsies and peripheral blood, both collected for the study. cDNA reverse transcribed from extracted RNA served as the sequencing template. Using immunoSEQ multiplex PCR, the repertoire was profiled, and TCRdb retains in-frame clones only, with some absent. The sample yields 35,000 to 45,000 clones, roughly 92% seen once. The clonotype originates from a human donor with alopecia areata. This material consisted of CD8+ T cells sorted from blood, taken at week 24, from a patient treated with tofacitinib. The V and J genes are TRBV7-2 and TRBJ2-3, with D perhaps assigned TRBD1 or TRBD2 (5 bases each). This chain's CDR3 is CASSLGGRSSSTDTQYF. The DNA of the CDR3 is TGTGCCAGCAGCTTAGGGGGACGATCATCTAGCACAGATACGCAGTATTTT.